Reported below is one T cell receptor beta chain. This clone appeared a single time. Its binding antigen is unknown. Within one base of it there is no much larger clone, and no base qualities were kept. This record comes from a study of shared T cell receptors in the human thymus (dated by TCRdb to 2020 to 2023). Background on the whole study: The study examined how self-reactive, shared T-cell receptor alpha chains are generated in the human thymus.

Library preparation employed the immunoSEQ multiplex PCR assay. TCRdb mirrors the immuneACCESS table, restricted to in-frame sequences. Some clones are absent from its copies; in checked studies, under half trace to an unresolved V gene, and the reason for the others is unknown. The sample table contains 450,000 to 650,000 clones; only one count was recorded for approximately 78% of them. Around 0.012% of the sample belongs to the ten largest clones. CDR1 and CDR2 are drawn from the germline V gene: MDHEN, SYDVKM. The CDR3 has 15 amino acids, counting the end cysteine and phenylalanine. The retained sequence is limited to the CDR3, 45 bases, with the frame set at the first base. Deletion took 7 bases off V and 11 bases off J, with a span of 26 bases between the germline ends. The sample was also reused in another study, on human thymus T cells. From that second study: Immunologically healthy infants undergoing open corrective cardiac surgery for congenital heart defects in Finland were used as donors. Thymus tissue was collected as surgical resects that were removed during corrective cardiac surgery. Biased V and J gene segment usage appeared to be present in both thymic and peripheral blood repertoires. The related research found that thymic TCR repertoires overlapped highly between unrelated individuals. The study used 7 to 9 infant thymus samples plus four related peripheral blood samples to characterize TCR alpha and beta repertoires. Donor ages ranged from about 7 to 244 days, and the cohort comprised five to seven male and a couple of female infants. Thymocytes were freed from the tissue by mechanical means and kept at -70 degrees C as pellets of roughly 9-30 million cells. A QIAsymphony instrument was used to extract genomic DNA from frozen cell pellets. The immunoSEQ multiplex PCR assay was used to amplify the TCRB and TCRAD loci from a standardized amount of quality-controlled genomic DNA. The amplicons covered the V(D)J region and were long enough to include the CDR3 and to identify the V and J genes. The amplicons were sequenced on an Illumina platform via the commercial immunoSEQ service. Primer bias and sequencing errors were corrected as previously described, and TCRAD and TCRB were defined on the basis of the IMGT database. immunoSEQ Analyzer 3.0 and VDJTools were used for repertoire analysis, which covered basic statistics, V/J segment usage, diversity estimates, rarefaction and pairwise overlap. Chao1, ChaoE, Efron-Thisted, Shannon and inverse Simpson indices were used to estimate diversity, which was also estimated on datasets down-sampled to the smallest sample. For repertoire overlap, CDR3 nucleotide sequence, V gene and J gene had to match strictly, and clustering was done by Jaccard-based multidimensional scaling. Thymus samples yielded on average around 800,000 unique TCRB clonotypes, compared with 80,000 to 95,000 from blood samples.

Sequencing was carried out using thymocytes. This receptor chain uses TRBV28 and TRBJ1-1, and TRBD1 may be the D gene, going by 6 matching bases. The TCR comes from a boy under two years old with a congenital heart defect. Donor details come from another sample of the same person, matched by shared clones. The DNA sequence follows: TGTGCCAGCACCTCCACCCCCGGGACACCGAGAGCGGCTTTCTTT. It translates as CASTSTPGTPRAAFF.